This TCR beta chain was obtained from a study of blood T cell repertoires in COVID-19. Study-level information: Some COVID-19 samples were acute and others convalescent; all came from the United States, Italy and Spain. From T cells, B-cell-depleted T cells, or PBMCs came the material, which was cDNA or gDNA.

Methods used by the authors: Estimation of nucleated cell counts was performed using reference gene primer amplification. This table comes from immunoSEQ multiplex PCR, and its TCRdb copy is limited to in-frame clones, with some not included. D and trimming come from the DNA, and the V and J calls and clone size come from that table. The profile shows approximately 670,000 clones, approximately 90% of them singletons. CDR1 is LNHNV, CDR2 YYDKDF, per germline (reference sequence). V lost 1 base to trimming and J lost 0 bases, with 12 bases between them. This CDR3 has 17 amino acids. This clone was recorded once.

The V gene is TRBV15, the J gene TRBJ1-4; D is undetermined. The sample taken for sequencing was peripheral blood. This receptor was obtained from a woman between 18 and 29 years old with acute or convalescent COVID-19. DNA for the CDR3: TGTGCCACCAGCAGAGGGGCCAGGAGGGCAACTAATGAAAAACTGTTTTTT. Translation: CATSRGARRATNEKLFF.